This TCR beta chain was retrieved from a study of blood T cells in healthy people across ages. Study-level findings and limits: Older individuals had lower TCR beta diversity per million T cells (the decline was roughly linear).

Turning to this clonotype: Antigen: not known.

The second PCR ran roughly 6 to 12 cycles with a sample-barcoded 5' primer and J-beta primers. A template-switch adaptor with 12 random nucleotides tagged each cDNA molecule. From the 5' RACE reads, TCRdb called clonotypes with MiXCR, one entry per CDR3 protein. The repertoire holds over 1.5 million distinct CDR3 sequences, with about 50% as singletons. The specimen sequenced was blood. The clonotype was recovered from a woman aged 40 to 50 in good health.

The CDR3, as DNA: TGTGCCAGCAGCCCACTGACTAGCGGGATTCAGTACTTC. Translating it yields CASSPLTSGIQYF. The rearrangement joins TRBV9 to TRBJ2-4, with 10 positions matching TRBD2. Germline CDR1 reads SGDLS; CDR2 reads YYNGEE. V trimming: 4 bases; J trimming: 10 bases; junction bases outside the gene matches: 5. The CDR3 length is 13 residues.